This T cell receptor (beta chain) was identified during a study of CD8 T cells in Susac syndrome. RNA was extracted with the RNeasy kit, and a quantity of about 0.45 to 1 ug was reverse transcribed using random hexamers. The amplification used immunoSEQ multiplex PCR on TCR beta CDR3; it spanned 54 Vbeta and 13 Jbeta. TCRdb reprocessed the immunoSEQ multiplex PCR reads with MiXCR, giving one entry per CDR3 protein. The profile covers 160,000 or so distinct CDR3 sequences, with around 94% appearing a single time and approximately 0.094% taken by the ten largest. Sequencing of TCR beta was carried out in blood CD8+ and CD4+ T cells. Isolation of CD8+ and CD4+ T cells was performed negatively, whereas enrichment of TEMRA cells was done by FACS. Trimming left V 0 bases short and J 6 bases short, with 11 bases between. The CDR3 runs to 14 residues. Germline V lookup: CDR1 MNHNY, CDR2 SVGAGI (reference sequence).

The receptor comes from a human donor with multiple sclerosis. This sequence joins TRBV6-6 and TRBJ1-1; D is uncertain. The specimen sequenced was CD4+ T cells from PBMCs. The CDR3 protein is CASSYSEGFAEAFF. The CDR3 DNA is TGTGCCAGCAGTTACTCAGAGGGATTTGCTGAAGCTTTCTTT.